The T cell receptor beta chain under discussion was sequenced for a study of blood T cell repertoires in COVID-19. At the level of the study: There were acute and convalescent COVID-19 samples, and they came from the United States, Italy and Spain.

Original methodology: Reference gene primer amplification gave estimated nucleated cell counts. Here immunoSEQ multiplex PCR was the method, and the copy in TCRdb shows in-frame clones only, minus some. The V and J calls and clone size are taken from that table; D and trimming were inferred from the DNA. The repertoire holds 500,000 or so clones, with roughly 87% as singletons. Cohort placement rested on clinical history that participants reported themselves. Germline-derived CDR1 and CDR2 are SNHLY and FYNNEI. This CDR3 is built from 16 residues. V lost 7 bases to trimming and J lost 4 bases, with 22 bases between them.

Sequenced sample: PBMCs or T cells enriched from blood (not recorded which). The genes are TRBV2 and TRBJ1-1; D perhaps matches TRBD1 (6 bases). The sequence derives from a woman under 30 who had recovered from COVID-19. In DNA form, the CDR3 reads TGTGCCAGCAATCGGGCAGGGGCCTTCCCAGGCACTGAAGCTTTCTTT. Protein product: CASNRAGAFPGTEAFF.